One and the same sample provided the 8 T cell receptor beta chains below, sequenced in a study of blood T cell repertoires in COVID-19. Here immunoSEQ multiplex PCR was the method, and the copy in TCRdb shows in-frame clones only, minus some. Of 200,000 to 250,000 clones listed, over 75% are singletons. What was sequenced was peripheral blood. Receptors originate from a woman in her 70s with COVID-19, enrolled during active disease.

This chain uses TRBV9 with TRBJ1-5; D is uncertain. CDR3 size: 14 residues. The germline V gene has CDR1 SGDLS and CDR2 YYNGEE. Trimming shortened V by 7 bases and J by 3 bases, and 14 bases separated the two germline ends. The CDR3 spells CASSSGDPNQPQHF. CDR3 coding DNA: TGTGCCAGCTCTTCCGGGGATCCCAATCAGCCCCAGCATTTT.

CDR3 bases: TGTGCCAGCAGTTACGGTGCGCAAAATACGCAGTATTTT. Protein sequence: CASSYGAQNTQYF. The V and J genes are TRBV6-2 or TRBV6-3 and TRBJ2-3; D uncertain. The V end lost 2 bases, the J end lost 7 bases, and 10 bases lay between the germline ends. CDR3 length: 13 amino acids. Germline CDR1 and CDR2: MNHEY and SVGEGT.

V usage is TRBV19 and J usage is TRBJ2-5, with 8 positions matching TRBD2. V shed 5 bases, J shed 5 bases, and the junction held 7 bases outside the gene matches. There are 14 residues in the CDR3. The V gene's germline CDR1 is LNHDA and CDR2 SQIVND (reference sequence). CDR3 coding DNA: TGTGCCAGTAGTCCGGCGGGGGGTCTGGAGACCCAGTACTTC. Its translation is CASSPAGGLETQYF. Based on the CDR3 plus reference TRBV19 and TRBJ2-5, the full variable domain is DGGITQSPKYLFRKEGQNVTLSCEQNLNHDAMYWYRQDPGQGLRLIYYSQIVNDFQKGDIAEGYSVSREKKESFPLTVTSAQKNPTAFYLCASSPAGGLETQYFGPGTRLLVL.

The chain carries TRBV5-6 and TRBJ2-5, with D perhaps TRBD2 (5 bases). The CDR3 covers 18 residues. Looked up from germline, CDR1 is SGHDT and CDR2 is YYEEEE. V dropped 0 bases and J dropped 5 bases, with 23 bases sitting between them. The chain's CDR3 is CASSLAPDSFPSGETQYF. CDR3 DNA sequence: TGTGCCAGCAGCTTGGCCCCGGACTCTTTCCCCTCGGGGGAGACCCAGTACTTC.

The V gene is TRBV6-6, the J gene TRBJ1-5; D remains ambiguous. V was pared by 4 bases and J by 0 bases, with 10 bases between. CDR1 is MNHNY, CDR2 SVGAGI, per germline (reference sequence). This CDR3 comprises 15 residues. CDR3 sequence (DNA): TGTGCCAGCAGTTCCCTGTGGAGTAGCAATCAGCCCCAGCATTTT. It translates to CASSSLWSSNQPQHF.

This sequence joins TRBV30 and TRBJ1-1; D not certain. The CDR3 is 13 residues long. Trimming took off 5 bases at V and 0 bases at J, with 10 bases between the two ends. Germline values: CDR1 GTSNPN, CDR2 SVGIG (reference sequence). Here the CDR3 reads CAWSHRLNTEAFF. In DNA form, the CDR3 reads TGTGCCTGGTCACACAGATTGAACACTGAAGCTTTCTTT.

V usage is TRBV18 and J usage is TRBJ1-1; no reliable D call. Germline CDR1 KGHSH, CDR2 LQKENI. This CDR3 contains 14 residues. Between the trimmed V and J ends, which lost 3 bases and 1 base, there was a span of 9 bases. The CDR3 DNA is TGTGCCAGCTCACCCGGAGGAGCGAACACTGAAGCTTTCTTT. Encoded protein: CASSPGGANTEAFF.

Here the CDR3 reads CASSQDFRVTDTQYF. The CDR3 DNA is TGCGCCAGCAGCCAAGATTTCAGGGTAACAGATACGCAGTATTTT. The chain is built from TRBV4-3 and TRBJ2-3; D is possibly TRBD1 (5 bases). Germline loops: CDR1 LGHNA, CDR2 YSLEER. This CDR3 comprises 15 residues. V was trimmed by 0 bases and J by 3 bases, leaving 10 bases between them.